The subject of this entry is one T cell receptor beta chain. This record comes from a study of CD8 T cells in Susac syndrome. J lost 3 bases, V lost 3 bases, and 6 bases had no gene match. The CDR3 extends over 15 amino acids. Germline CDR1 SGHAT, CDR2 FQNNGV. TCR beta sequencing was performed on blood CD8+ and CD4+ T cells. RNA in amounts of about 0.5 to 1 ug was reverse transcribed with random hexamers. An immunoSEQ multiplex PCR generated amplified TCR beta CDR3 products spanning 54 Vbeta and 13 Jbeta. TCRdb independently ran MiXCR on the immunoSEQ multiplex PCR reads; one entry per CDR3 protein. Among some 260,000 distinct CDR3 sequences listed, roughly 85% were seen once.

Sequenced material: CD8+ T cells from PBMCs. V and J are TRBV11-2 and TRBJ2-5, with 8 bases matching TRBD2. The sequence came from a human donor with multiple sclerosis. The chain's CDR3 is CASSFLTGGEETQYF. CDR3 in DNA: TGTGCCAGCAGCTTCTTAACGGGAGGGGAAGAGACCCAGTACTTC.